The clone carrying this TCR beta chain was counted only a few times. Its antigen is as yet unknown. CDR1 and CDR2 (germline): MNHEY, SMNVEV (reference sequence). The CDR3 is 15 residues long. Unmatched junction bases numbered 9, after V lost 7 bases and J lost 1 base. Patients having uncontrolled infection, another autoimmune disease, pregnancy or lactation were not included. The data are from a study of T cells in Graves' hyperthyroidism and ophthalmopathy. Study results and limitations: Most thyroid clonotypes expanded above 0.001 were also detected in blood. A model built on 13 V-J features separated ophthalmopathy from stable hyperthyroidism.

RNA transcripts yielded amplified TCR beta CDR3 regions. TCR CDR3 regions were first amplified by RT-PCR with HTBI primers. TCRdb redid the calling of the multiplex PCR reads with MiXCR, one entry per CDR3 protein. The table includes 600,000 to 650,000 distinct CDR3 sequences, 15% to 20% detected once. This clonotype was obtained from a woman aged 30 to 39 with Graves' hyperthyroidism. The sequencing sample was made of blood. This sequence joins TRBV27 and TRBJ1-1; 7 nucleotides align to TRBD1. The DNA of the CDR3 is TGTGCCAGCAATGGATTACAGGGGAGGAACACTGAAGCTTTCTTT. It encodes CASNGLQGRNTEAFF.